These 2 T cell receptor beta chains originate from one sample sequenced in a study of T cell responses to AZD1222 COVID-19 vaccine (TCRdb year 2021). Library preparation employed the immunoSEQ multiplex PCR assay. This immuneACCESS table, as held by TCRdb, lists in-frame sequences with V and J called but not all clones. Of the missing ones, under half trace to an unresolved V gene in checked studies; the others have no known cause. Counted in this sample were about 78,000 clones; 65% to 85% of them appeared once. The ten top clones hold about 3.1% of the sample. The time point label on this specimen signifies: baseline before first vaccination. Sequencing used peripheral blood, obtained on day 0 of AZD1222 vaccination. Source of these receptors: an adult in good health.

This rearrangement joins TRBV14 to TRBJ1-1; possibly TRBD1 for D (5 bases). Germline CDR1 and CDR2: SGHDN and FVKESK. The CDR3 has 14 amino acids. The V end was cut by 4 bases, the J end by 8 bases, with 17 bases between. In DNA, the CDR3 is TGTGCCAGCAGCCCCCCAGGGAGGGTTCTCGAAGCTTTCTTT. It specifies CASSPPGRVLEAFF.

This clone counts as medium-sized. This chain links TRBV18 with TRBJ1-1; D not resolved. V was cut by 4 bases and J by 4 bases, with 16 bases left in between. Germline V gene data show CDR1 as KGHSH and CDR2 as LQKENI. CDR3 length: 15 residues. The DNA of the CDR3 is TGTGCCAGCTCACGGGATCAGGATTGGGGCACTGAAGCTTTCTTT. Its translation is CASSRDQDWGTEAFF.